This is a list of T cell receptor beta chains from one sample in a study of CD8 T cells in Susac syndrome. TCRdb itself ran the immunoSEQ multiplex PCR reads through MiXCR, one entry per CDR3 protein. The repertoire includes 130,000 to 150,000 distinct CDR3 sequences, 94% of them detected once, and 0.27% sits in the top ten. Input material: CD8+ T cells from PBMCs. The receptors were sampled from a human donor in good health. Each CDR3 is given with its conserved first and last residue. Each record gives: D gene, J gene, V gene, clone size, CDR3 DNA, CDR3 protein. A D gene is named only where the DNA matches it firmly. A clone size is listed for some rows: how often the clone was seen (once, few, many), or a class if it is expanded.

TRBD1 TRBJ2-7 TRBV13 . TGTGCCAGCAGCCCGAGGACAGGGGACTACGAGCAGTACTTC CASSPRTGDYEQYF
. TRBJ2-2 TRBV7-9 . TGTGCCAGCAGCCCACCGGACAGCGGGGAGCTGTTTTTT CASSPPDSGELFF
. TRBJ2-2 TRBV9 . TGTGCCAGCAGCCCCGGGACGGTGAACACCGGGGAGCTGTTTTTT CASSPGTVNTGELFF
. TRBJ2-7 TRBV20-1 . TGCAGTGCTAGAGACTGGGATTACGAGCAGTACTTC CSARDWDYEQYF
. TRBJ1-2 TRBV5-6 once TGTGCCAGCAGCTTGATTTTGGGGACTGGCTACACCTTC CASSLILGTGYTF
TRBD1 TRBJ2-7 TRBV27 . TGTGCCAGCATTGGGTCGACAGGGGGAGCCTACGAGCAGTACTTC CASIGSTGGAYEQYF
. TRBJ2-7 TRBV2 once TGTACCTGTGGGGACCTCTCCTACGAGCAGTACTTC CTCGDLSYEQYF
. TRBJ2-7 TRBV7-4 . TGTGCCAGCAGCGACAGTCCCTACGAGCAGTACTTC CASSDSPYEQYF
. TRBJ2-3 TRBV12-3/TRBV12-4 . TGTGCCAGCAGTAGCACGACTAGGGGAGAAGATACGCAGTATTTT CASSSTTRGEDTQYF
. TRBJ1-1 TRBV15 once TGTGCCACCAGCGCTGGGGGCTCTGAAGCTTTCTTT CATSAGGSEAFF
. TRBJ2-3 TRBV27 . TGTGCCAGCAGTTCCACAGGGTACAGCACAGATACGCAGTATTTT CASSSTGYSTDTQYF
. TRBJ2-7 TRBV20-1 . TGCAGTGCTAGTCTCCCGGATAATAGAAATTACTACGAGCAGTACTTC CSASLPDNRNYYEQYF
TRBD1 TRBJ1-1 TRBV9 . TGTGCCAGCAGCGGACCGGGACAGTTGAACACTGAAGCTTTCTTT CASSGPGQLNTEAFF
TRBD2 TRBJ2-3 TRBV29-1 . TGCAGCGTTGGGGCGGGAGGGGGCACAGATACGCAGTATTTT CSVGAGGGTDTQYF
. TRBJ2-7 TRBV15 . TGTGCCACCAGCAGAGTCAGTTGGCACGAGCAGTACTTC CATSRVSWHEQYF
. TRBJ2-3 TRBV5-6 . TGTGCCAGCAGCATTAGCACAGATACGCAGTATTTT CASSISTDTQYF
. TRBJ2-7 TRBV28 . TGTGCCAGCAGTTTAGGACATAACTACGAGCAGTACTTC CASSLGHNYEQYF
TRBD2 TRBJ2-1 TRBV4-1 . TGCGCCAGCAGCCGGTGGGGCGGGAGCGGGATGGGCAATGAGCAGTTCTTC CASSRWGGSGMGNEQFF
TRBD1 TRBJ1-5 TRBV27 once TGTGCCACAGGACAGGTGGTAAATCAGCCCCAGCATTTT CATGQVVNQPQHF
TRBD2 TRBJ2-1 TRBV30 . TGTGCCTGTGGGAGATTTACGGGACTAGCGGCTAATGAGCAGTTCTTC CACGRFTGLAANEQFF
TRBD1 TRBJ1-5 TRBV4-1 . TGCGCCAGCAGCCAAGATCCTTACGACAGGGGCAATCAGCCCCAGCATTTT CASSQDPYDRGNQPQHF
. TRBJ2-3 TRBV5-1 . TGCGCCAGCACCTTTGGGGATACGCAGTATTTT CASTFGDTQYF
. TRBJ1-2 TRBV4-2 . TGTGCCAGCAGCCAAGACCCAGCTACTTATGGCTACACCTTC CASSQDPATYGYTF
. TRBJ2-5 TRBV11-2 . TGTGCCAGCAGCGAGGCGGGTCTAGAGACCCAGTACTTC CASSEAGLETQYF
. TRBJ2-5 TRBV6-2/TRBV6-3 . TGTGCCAGCAGCGACACAGGACTCTACCAAGAGACCCAGTACTTC CASSDTGLYQETQYF
TRBD1 TRBJ2-4 TRBV6-2/TRBV6-3 . TGTGCCAGCAGGGAGACAGGGGTAGTGAACATTCAGTACTTC CASRETGVVNIQYF
. TRBJ2-4 TRBV9 . TGTGCCAGCAGCGCCGGCGGGAACATTCAGTACTTC CASSAGGNIQYF
TRBD2 TRBJ2-7 TRBV12-3/TRBV12-4 . TGTGCACGACCCGGGGGGGAGTCCTACGAGCAGTACTTC CARPGGESYEQYF
TRBD1 TRBJ2-1 TRBV6-2/TRBV6-3 . TGTGCCAGCAGTTACGGGACAGGGTTCTACAATGAGCAGTTCTTC CASSYGTGFYNEQFF
TRBD1 TRBJ1-2 TRBV29-1 . TGCAGCGTTGCGGCAGGGGGTTTGAGTAACTATGGCTACACCTTC CSVAAGGLSNYGYTF
. TRBJ1-1 TRBV4-1 . TGCGCCAGCAGCCAAGTAATGAGTGCGAACACTGAAGCTTTCTTT CASSQVMSANTEAFF
TRBD1 TRBJ2-1 TRBV4-1 . TGCGCCAGCAGCCCCGTCGGACAGGTCAATGAGCAGTTCTTC CASSPVGQVNEQFF
TRBD1 TRBJ1-5 TRBV16 . TGTGCCAGCAGCCCTATGGACAGGGGAGATCAGCCCCAGCATTTT CASSPMDRGDQPQHF
TRBD2 TRBJ2-1 TRBV5-1 once TGCGCCAGCAGCTGGGAGGGACACAATGAGCAGTTCTTC CASSWEGHNEQFF
. TRBJ2-1 TRBV30 . TGTGCCTGGAGTGTACCCTGGCTAGCCGTGCAGTTCTTC CAWSVPWLAVQFF
TRBD2 TRBJ2-2 TRBV19 . TGTGCCAGTAGTATCCTCCAAGCGGGGTCTGGGGAGCTGTTTTTT CASSILQAGSGELFF
. TRBJ1-1 TRBV11-3 . TGTGCCAGCAGCTCCGGATTGGGGGGACTAATAGCTTTCTTT CASSSGLGGLIAFF
. TRBJ2-7 TRBV21-1 once TGTGCCAGCAGCAAAGACCGGGAGGGCGCCGAGCAGTACTTC CASSKDREGAEQYF
TRBD2 TRBJ2-1 TRBV20-1 . TGCAGTGCTAGAGTGAGGTCGCGGGAGGACTCACCCTACAATGAGCAGTTCTTC CSARVRSREDSPYNEQFF
TRBD1 TRBJ1-1 TRBV29-1 . TGCAGCCTCCGACAGGGGTTGAACGCTTTCTTT CSLRQGLNAFF
. TRBJ2-7 TRBV27 . TGTGCCAGCAGTTTAATAGGCAGACCCTACGAGCAGTACTTC CASSLIGRPYEQYF
TRBD1 TRBJ1-2 TRBV12-3/TRBV12-4 few TGTGCCAGCAGTTATACAGGGGGCTATGGCTACACCTTC CASSYTGGYGYTF